This T cell receptor beta chain was documented in a study of siplizumab effects on memory and regulatory T cells. Study observations and caveats: Sequences below about 10^-5 frequency were poorly captured, limiting mapping of alloreactive clones.

Trimming pared 10 bases from V and 6 bases from J, leaving 22 bases between. The CDR3 is made up of 14 amino acids. Germline V gene data show CDR1 as LNHDA and CDR2 as SQIVND (reference sequence). It was 95,000 to 100,000 TCR templates that were assayed per sample. Measured with immunoSEQ multiplex PCR; TCRdb has only the in-frame clones, and not every one. The sample yields fewer than 60,000 clones, over 90% seen once. With respect to this clone: What it binds is not known.

The chain joins TRBV19 to TRBJ2-7; D tentatively reads TRBD1 or TRBD2 (5 bases each). The sequenced sample consisted of CD8+ T cells sorted from blood. This TCR derives from a human donor in good health. DNA for the CDR3: TGTGCCACAGAAGACCGAGCGGACATCGGCGAGCAGTACTTC. Amino acids: CATEDRADIGEQYF. Combining the CDR3 with reference TRBV19 and TRBJ2-7 gives the whole variable domain DGGITQSPKYLFRKEGQNVTLSCEQNLNHDAMYWYRQDPGQGLRLIYYSQIVNDFQKGDIAEGYSVSREKKESFPLTVTSAQKNPTAFYLCATEDRADIGEQYFGPGTRLTVT.